This T cell receptor (beta chain) was retrieved from a study of cytomegalovirus exposure and HLA in healthy donors. Worth noting for this clone: Antigen specificity is unknown.

Study conclusions and caveats: It is likely that the observed cluster of highly shared sequence variants was a sequencing artifact. In a later analysis, DRB1 alleles had the most associated TCRs; HLA-C alleles the fewest.

Donors were ostensibly healthy at sampling, although undocumented immune exposures were probable. The study ran its PCR with 60 Vbeta and 13 Jbeta primers. Sequencing was performed with immunoSEQ multiplex PCR; in TCRdb, only in-frame clones are kept and a portion is missing. The table records a few hundred thousand clones, roughly 91% of them present only once. V shed 4 bases, J shed 5 bases, and the junction held 10 bases outside the gene matches. CDR1 MNHNS and CDR2 SASEGT come from the germline V gene. This CDR3 spans 16 amino acids. The sequence came from a girl under 10 years old in good health and CMV-seronegative. Sequencing was performed on PBMCs. This chain joins TRBV6-1 and TRBJ2-1; 8 bases line up with TRBD1. CDR3 residues: CASSVPGQATHNEQFF. The CDR3 DNA reads as TGTGCCAGCAGTGTTCCGGGACAGGCCACCCACAATGAGCAGTTCTTC.